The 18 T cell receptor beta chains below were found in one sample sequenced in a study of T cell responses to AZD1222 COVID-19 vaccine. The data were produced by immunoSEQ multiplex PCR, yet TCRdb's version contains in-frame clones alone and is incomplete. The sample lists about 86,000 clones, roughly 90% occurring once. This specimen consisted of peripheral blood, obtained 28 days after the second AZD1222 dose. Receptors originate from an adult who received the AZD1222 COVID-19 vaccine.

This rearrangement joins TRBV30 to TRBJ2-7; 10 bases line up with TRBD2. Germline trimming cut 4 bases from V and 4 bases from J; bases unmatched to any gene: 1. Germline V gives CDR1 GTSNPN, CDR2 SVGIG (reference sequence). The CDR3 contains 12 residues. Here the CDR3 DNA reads TGTGCCTGGACTAGCGGGAGTTACGAGCAGTACTTC. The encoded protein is CAWTSGSYEQYF. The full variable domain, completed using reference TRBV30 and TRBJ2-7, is SQTIHQWPATLVQPVGSPLSLECTVEGTSNPNLYWYRQAAGRGLQLLFYSVGIGQISSEVPQNLSASRPQDRQFILSSKKLLLSDSGFYLCAWTSGSYEQYFGPGTRLTVT.

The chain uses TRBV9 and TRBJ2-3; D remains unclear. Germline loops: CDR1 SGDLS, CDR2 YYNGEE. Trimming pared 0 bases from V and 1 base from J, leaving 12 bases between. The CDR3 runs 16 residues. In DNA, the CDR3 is TGTGCCAGCAGCGTAGCGATAGCCCCGGGCACAGATACGCAGTATTTT. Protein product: CASSVAIAPGTDTQYF.

Here the CDR3 DNA reads TGTGCCAGCAGCCCAGCCGGGAGTAAAGACACTGAAGCTTTCTTT. Amino acids: CASSPAGSKDTEAFF. J is TRBJ1-1 and V is TRBV5-6; D ambiguous. CDR1 and CDR2 from the germline V gene are SGHDT and YYEEEE. V gave up 4 bases and J gave up 3 bases, with 16 bases separating them. The CDR3 is 15 residues long.

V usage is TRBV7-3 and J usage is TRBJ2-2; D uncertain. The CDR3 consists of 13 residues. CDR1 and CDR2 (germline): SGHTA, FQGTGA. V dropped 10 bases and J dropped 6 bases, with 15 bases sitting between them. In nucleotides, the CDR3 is TGTGCCACGGGCCAAGACTTATCCGGGGAGCTGTTTTTT. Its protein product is CATGQDLSGELFF.

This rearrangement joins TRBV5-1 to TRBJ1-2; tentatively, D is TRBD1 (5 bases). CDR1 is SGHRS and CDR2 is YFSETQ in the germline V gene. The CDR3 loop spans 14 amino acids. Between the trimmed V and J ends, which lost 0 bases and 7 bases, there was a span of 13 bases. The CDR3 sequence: CASSLGQGPAGYTF. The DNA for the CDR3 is TGCGCCAGCAGCTTGGGGCAGGGACCTGCTGGCTACACCTTC.

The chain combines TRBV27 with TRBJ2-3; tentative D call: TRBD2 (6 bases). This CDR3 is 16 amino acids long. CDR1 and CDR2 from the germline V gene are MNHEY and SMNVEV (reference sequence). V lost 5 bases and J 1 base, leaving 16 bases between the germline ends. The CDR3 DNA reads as TGTGCCAGCAGTAAAACCTGGGCGGGGCGCACAGATACGCAGTATTTT. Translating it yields CASSKTWAGRTDTQYF.

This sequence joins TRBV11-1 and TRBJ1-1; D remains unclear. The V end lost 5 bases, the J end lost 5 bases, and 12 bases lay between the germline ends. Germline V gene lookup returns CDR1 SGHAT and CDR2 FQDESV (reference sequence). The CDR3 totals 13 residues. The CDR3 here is CASSRGGGTEAFF. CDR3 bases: TGTGCCAGCAGCCGCGGTGGAGGGACTGAAGCTTTCTTT. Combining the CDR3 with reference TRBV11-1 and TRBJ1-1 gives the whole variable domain EAEVAQSPRYKITEKSQAVAFWCDPISGHATLYWYRQILGQGPELLVQFQDESVVDDSQLPKDRFSAERLKGVDSTLKIQPAELGDSAMYLCASSRGGGTEAFFGQGTRLTVV.

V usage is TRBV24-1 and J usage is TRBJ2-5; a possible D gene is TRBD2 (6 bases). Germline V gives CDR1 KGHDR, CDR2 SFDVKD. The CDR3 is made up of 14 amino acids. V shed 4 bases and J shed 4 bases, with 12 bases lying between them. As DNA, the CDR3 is TGTGCCACCAGTGACTGGGACTTGCTAGAGACCCAGTACTTC. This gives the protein CATSDWDLLETQYF.

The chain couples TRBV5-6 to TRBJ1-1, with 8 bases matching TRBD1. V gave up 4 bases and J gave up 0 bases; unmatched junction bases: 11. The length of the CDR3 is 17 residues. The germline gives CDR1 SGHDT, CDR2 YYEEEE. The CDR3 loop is CASSPLTGVGVNTEAFF. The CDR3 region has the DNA TGTGCCAGCAGCCCATTGACAGGGGTCGGCGTGAACACTGAAGCTTTCTTT.

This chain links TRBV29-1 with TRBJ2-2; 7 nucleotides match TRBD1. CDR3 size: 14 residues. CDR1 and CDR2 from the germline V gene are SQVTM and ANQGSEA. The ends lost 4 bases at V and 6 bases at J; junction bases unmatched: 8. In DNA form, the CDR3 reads TGCAGCGTTGTGCTGGTGACAGGGCCCGGGGAGCTGTTTTTT. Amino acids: CSVVLVTGPGELFF.

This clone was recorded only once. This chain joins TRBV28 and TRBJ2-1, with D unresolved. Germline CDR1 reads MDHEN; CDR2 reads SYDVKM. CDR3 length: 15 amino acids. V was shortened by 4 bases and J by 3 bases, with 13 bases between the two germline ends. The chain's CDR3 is CASSSVMGFYNEQFF. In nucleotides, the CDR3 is TGTGCCAGCAGTTCCGTTATGGGCTTCTACAATGAGCAGTTCTTC. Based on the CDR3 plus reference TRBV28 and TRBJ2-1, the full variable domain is DVKVTQSSRYLVKRTGEKVFLECVQDMDHENMFWYRQDPGLGLRLIYFSYDVKMKEKGDIPEGYSVSREKKERFSLILESASTNQTSMYLCASSSVMGFYNEQFFGPGTRLTVL.

In DNA form, the CDR3 reads TGTGCCAGCAGACTTTGGAACTCTGGAAACACCATATATTTT. It yields the protein CASRLWNSGNTIYF. The gene calls are TRBV28 and TRBJ1-3; D gene ambiguous. V was cut by 6 bases and J by 0 bases, with 9 bases left in between. The CDR3 totals 14 residues. Germline values: CDR1 MDHEN, CDR2 SYDVKM.

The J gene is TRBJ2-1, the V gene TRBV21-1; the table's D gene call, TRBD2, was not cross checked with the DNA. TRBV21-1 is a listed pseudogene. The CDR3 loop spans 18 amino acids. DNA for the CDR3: TGTGCCAGCAGCAAAGAGGATCCTAGTTCGGAGGAACACAATGAGCAGTTCTTC. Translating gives CASSKEDPSSEEHNEQFF.

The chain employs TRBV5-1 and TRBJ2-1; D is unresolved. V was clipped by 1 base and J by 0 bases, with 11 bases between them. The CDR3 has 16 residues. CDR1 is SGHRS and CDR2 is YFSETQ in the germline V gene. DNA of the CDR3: TGCGCCAGCAGCTTGCGTAGCCGGAGCTCCTACAATGAGCAGTTCTTC. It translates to CASSLRSRSSYNEQFF. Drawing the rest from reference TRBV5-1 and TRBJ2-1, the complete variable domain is KAGVTQTPRYLIKTRGQQVTLSCSPISGHRSVSWYQQTPGQGLQFLFEYFSETQRNKGNFPGRFSGRQFSNSRSEMNVSTLELGDSALYLCASSLRSRSSYNEQFFGPGTRLTVL.

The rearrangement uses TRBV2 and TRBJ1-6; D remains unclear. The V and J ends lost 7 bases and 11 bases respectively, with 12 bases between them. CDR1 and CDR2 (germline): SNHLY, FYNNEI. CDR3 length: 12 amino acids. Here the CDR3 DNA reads TGTGCCAGCACCCCTTCCCAGGCACCCCTCCACTTT. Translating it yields CASTPSQAPLHF.

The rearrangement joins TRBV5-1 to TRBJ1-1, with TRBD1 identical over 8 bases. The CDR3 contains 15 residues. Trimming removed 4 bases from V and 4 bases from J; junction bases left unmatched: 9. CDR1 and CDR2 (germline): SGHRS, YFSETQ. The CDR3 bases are TGCGCCAGCAGCCGAGGGACAGGAGGGAGCACTGAAGCTTTCTTT. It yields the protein CASSRGTGGSTEAFF. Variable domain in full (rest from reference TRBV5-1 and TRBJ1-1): KAGVTQTPRYLIKTRGQQVTLSCSPISGHRSVSWYQQTPGQGLQFLFEYFSETQRNKGNFPGRFSGRQFSNSRSEMNVSTLELGDSALYLCASSRGTGGSTEAFFGQGTRLTVV.

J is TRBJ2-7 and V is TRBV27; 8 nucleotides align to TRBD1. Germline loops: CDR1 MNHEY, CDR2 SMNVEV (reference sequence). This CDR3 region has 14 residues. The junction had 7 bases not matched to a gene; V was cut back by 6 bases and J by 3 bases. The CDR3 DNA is TGTGCCAGCAGCCCGGGGACAGGAGACTACGAGCAGTACTTC. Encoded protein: CASSPGTGDYEQYF.

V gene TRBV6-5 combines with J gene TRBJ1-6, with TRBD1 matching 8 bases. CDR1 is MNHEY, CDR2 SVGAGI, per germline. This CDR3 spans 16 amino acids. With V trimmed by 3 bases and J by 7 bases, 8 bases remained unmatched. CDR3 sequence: CASSYSTGELNSPLHF. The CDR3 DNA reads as TGTGCCAGCAGTTATTCGACAGGGGAGCTCAATTCACCCCTCCACTTT.